The 9 T cell receptor beta chains reported below all come from one sample, sequenced in a study of vaccination and CD4 T cells after COVID-19. Sequence data for DNA of cultured CD4+ T cells were generated by the Oncomine TCR Beta short-read assay. Someone extracted genomic DNA from cultured CD4+ T cells. MiXCR was run by TCRdb on the PCR reads, yielding one entry per CDR3 protein. The sample has some 10,000 distinct CDR3 sequences; about 35% are singletons. Regarding treatment: approximately 11-day PBMC culture with coronavirus spike peptide pools or control peptides (ViraFEST assay). It was before the COVID-19 pandemic (2011-2018) that the unexposed donor's CD4+ T cells were collected. These receptors have no known antigen. Sequencing input: CD4+ T cells from blood, cultured in vitro. The receptor source for this set is a human donor in good health.

This chain uses TRBV21-1 with TRBJ2-3; the DNA was not used to check the table's D call, TRBD2. TRBV21-1 is listed as a pseudogene. The CDR3 is 21 amino acids. CDR3 sequence reads: CASSKSMGSPLTRTSTDTQYF. CDR3 in DNA: TGTGCCAGCAGCAAGAGTATGGGTTCGCCGCTGACCAGAACTAGCACAGATACGCAGTATTTT.

This clonotype was seen more than once but under ten times. The V and J genes are TRBV15 and TRBJ2-3; 10 nucleotides match TRBD1. Germline V gene data show CDR1 as LNHNV and CDR2 as YYDKDF (reference sequence). There are 17 residues in the CDR3. The junction had 11 bases not matched to a gene; V was cut back by 5 bases and J by 3 bases. The CDR3 loop is CATSSVPRDRGTDTQYF. CDR3 bases: TGTGCCACCAGCTCCGTACCCCGGGACAGGGGTACAGATACGCAGTATTTT.

V gene TRBV28 combines with J gene TRBJ1-1; 9 bases fit TRBD1. This CDR3 is 16 amino acids long. Germline V gene lookup returns CDR1 MDHEN and CDR2 SYDVKM. J gave up 0 bases and V 5 bases, and 7 bases lay outside the gene matches. CDR3 DNA sequence: TGTGCCAGCAGTAAACAACAGGGGGCGCTGAACACTGAAGCTTTCTTT. Protein: CASSKQQGALNTEAFF.

V usage is TRBV6-1 and J usage is TRBJ1-5, with D unresolved. V was cut by 7 bases and J by 2 bases, with 6 bases left in between. Germline V CDR1 and CDR2: MNHNS, SASEGT. This CDR3 region has 12 residues. The CDR3 DNA reads TGTGCCAGCATCTTCGGCAATCAGCCCCAGCATTTT. It translates to CASIFGNQPQHF.

This chain joins TRBV30 and TRBJ2-1; 7 bases are a match to TRBD2. J was trimmed by 8 bases and V by 7 bases; bases with no gene match: 8. The CDR3 spans 12 residues. Germline V gives CDR1 GTSNPN, CDR2 SVGIG (reference sequence). DNA for the CDR3: TGTGCCTCCACGTTTCTAGCGGATGAGCAGTTCTTC. It is translated as CASTFLADEQFF.

The rearrangement uses TRBV6-4 and TRBJ2-2, with 14 bases lining up with TRBD2. J gave up 4 bases and V 2 bases, and 0 bases lay outside the gene matches. The germline gives CDR1 MRHNA, CDR2 SNTAGT. The CDR3 is 16 amino acids. CDR3 loop: CASSDGTSGGTGELFF. DNA of the CDR3: TGTGCCAGCAGTGACGGGACTAGCGGGGGCACCGGGGAGCTGTTTTTT.

This clonotype was observed a few times. The chain recombines TRBV28 with TRBJ1-3, with D tentatively TRBD1 (5 bases). V lost 6 bases and J lost 2, with 14 bases in between. Germline V gene lookup returns CDR1 MDHEN and CDR2 SYDVKM. CDR3 size: 15 residues. The CDR3 loop reads CASRTPRGAGNTIYF. CDR3 sequence (DNA): TGTGCCAGCAGGACTCCCCGGGGGGCTGGAAACACCATATATTTT.

This clonotype was recorded a few times. The chain uses TRBV19 and TRBJ2-7; possibly TRBD1 for D (5 bases). The V end lost 5 bases, the J end lost 4 bases, and 18 bases lay between the germline ends. CDR3 length equals 15 residues. From germline, CDR1 is LNHDA and CDR2 SQIVND (reference sequence). The CDR3 coding sequence is TGTGCCAGTAGTCCCGAACCCAGGGTTAATTACGAGCAGTACTTC. This codes for CASSPEPRVNYEQYF.

The V gene is TRBV20-1, the J gene TRBJ2-7; no clear D gene. This CDR3 comprises 14 residues. V was shortened by 1 base and J by 1 base, with 11 bases between the two germline ends. Germline V gene data show CDR1 as DFQATT and CDR2 as SNEGSKA (reference sequence). CDR3 in amino acids: CSARGSGQSYEQYF. The CDR3 DNA reads TGCAGTGCTAGAGGATCCGGCCAGTCCTACGAGCAGTACTTC.